This TCR beta chain was documented in a study of shared clonotypes between healthy human individuals. Study-wide context: Used for every donor were three CD4 naive, three CD4 memory, two CD8 naive and one CD8 memory plate. General observations from the study: An effect of sequencing depth on clonotype sharing among donors was expected. Generation probabilities of non-shared clonotypes were lower (relative to those shared by all four donors).

Here immunoSEQ multiplex PCR was the method, and the copy in TCRdb shows in-frame clones only, minus some. The sample records approximately 600,000 clones, 85% to 95% being singletons. Comment on this clone: Its antigen is as yet unknown.

Naive CD8 cells were CD45RO-negative, positively selected for CCR7, excluding terminally differentiated effector memory CD45RA+ cells. This CDR3 comprises 14 residues. V lost 8 bases to trimming and J lost 4 bases; unmatched junction nucleotides: 10. Germline loops: CDR1 MDHEN, CDR2 SYDVKM. This chain joins TRBV28 and TRBJ2-7, with 8 bases that match TRBD2. The sequencing input was naive CD8+ T cells sorted from blood. This sequence was found in a woman aged 30 to 39 in good health. The CDR3: CASSLELAAYEQYF. CDR3 coding DNA: TGTGCCAGCTCGCTGGAACTAGCGGCATACGAGCAGTACTTC.